These 21 T cell receptor beta chains share one sample of origin, sequenced in a study of cytomegalovirus exposure and HLA in healthy donors (dated by TCRdb to the late 2010s). The method was the immunoSEQ multiplex PCR assay. For the multiplex PCR, a mixture combining 60 forward primers for TCR Vbeta segments and 13 reverse primers for TCR Jbeta segments was used. TCRdb took this table from immuneACCESS and kept in-frame rearrangements with V and J called. Such tables lack part of the clones; where checked against another copy, unresolved V genes explain under half of the gap, and the rest is unexplained. This sample comprises roughly 100,000 clones, roughly four fifths of them detected only once. 15% to 20% of the sample belongs to the ten largest clones. Material: PBMCs. The origin of the receptors is an older woman in good health and CMV-seropositive.

This chain links TRBV7-9 with TRBJ1-5; D may be TRBD1 (5 bases). Trimming took off 5 bases at V and 11 bases at J, with 22 bases between the two ends. Looked up from germline, CDR1 is SEHNR and CDR2 is FQNEAQ (reference sequence). This CDR3 is 15 amino acids long. DNA of the CDR3: TGTGCCAGCAGCCTCCAAGGCACTCCCTTAGGGGCCCAGCATTTT. It yields the protein CASSLQGTPLGAQHF.

This clone was seen a few times. The rearrangement joins TRBV4-2 to TRBJ1-1; D gene uncertain. This CDR3 contains 14 residues. Trimming left V 2 bases short and J 5 bases short, with 12 bases between. Germline CDR1 reads LGHNA; CDR2 reads YNFKEQ. The CDR3 spells CASSQQRVGTEAFF. The CDR3 nucleotides read TGTGCCAGCAGCCAACAGCGGGTAGGGACTGAAGCTTTCTTT.

V gene TRBV29-1 combines with J gene TRBJ2-7; 8 bases fit TRBD2. CDR1 SQVTM and CDR2 ANQGSEA come from the germline V gene. This CDR3 has 11 amino acids. V shed 7 bases, J shed 4 bases, and the junction held 3 bases outside the gene matches. CDR3 coding DNA: TGCAGCGCCGGGACTAGATACGAGCAGTACTTC. Its translation: CSAGTRYEQYF.

The chain employs TRBV18 and TRBJ1-1, with D unclear. The CDR3 is 12 residues long. Germline CDR1 and CDR2: KGHSH and LQKENI. V gave up 6 bases and J gave up 2 bases, with 7 bases separating them. The chain's CDR3 is CASSAPNTEAFF. CDR3 coding DNA: TGTGCCAGCTCGGCCCCCAACACTGAAGCTTTCTTT.

The rearrangement uses TRBV4-1 and TRBJ2-1; TRBD1 matches at 7 bases. The CDR3 has 16 residues. CDR1 MGHRA and CDR2 YSYEKL come from the germline V gene. The J segment lost 6 bases and the V segment lost 1 base, leaving 9 bases of the junction unmatched. CDR3 coding DNA: TGCGCCAGCAGCCAAGCAGACAGGGCAATGGTCAATGAGCAGTTCTTC. Its protein is CASSQADRAMVNEQFF.

This clone occurred a few times. J is TRBJ1-4 and V is TRBV5-1; TRBD1 is a possible D gene (6 bases). V was shortened by 0 bases and J by 11 bases, with 17 bases between the two germline ends. The length of the CDR3 is 15 residues. From germline, CDR1 is SGHRS and CDR2 YFSETQ. CDR3 residues: CASSLEVSLTGKLFF. The CDR3 DNA reads as TGCGCCAGCAGCTTGGAAGTCAGCTTAACAGGGAAACTGTTTTTT. Complete variable domain (other parts from reference TRBV5-1 and TRBJ1-4): KAGVTQTPRYLIKTRGQQVTLSCSPISGHRSVSWYQQTPGQGLQFLFEYFSETQRNKGNFPGRFSGRQFSNSRSEMNVSTLELGDSALYLCASSLEVSLTGKLFFGSGTQLSVL.

The V gene is TRBV9, the J gene TRBJ1-2; D is uncertain. Germline V gives CDR1 SGDLS, CDR2 YYNGEE. This CDR3 spans 14 amino acids. Trimming removed 0 bases at V and 0 bases at J, with 6 bases between. As DNA, the CDR3 is TGTGCCAGCAGCGTAGGCGCGCCTAACTATGGCTACACCTTC. It is translated as CASSVGAPNYGYTF.

This clone was seen only a few times. The chain carries TRBV11-1 and TRBJ2-7; 8 nucleotides match TRBD1. Trimming took 3 bases from V and 3 from J; bases not matched to a gene: 1. The germline V gene encodes CDR1 SGHAT and CDR2 FQDESV (reference sequence). This CDR3 comprises 13 residues. Here the CDR3 DNA reads TGTGCCAGCAGCTTTGGACAGGGCTACGAGCAGTACTTC. It codes for CASSFGQGYEQYF. The variable domain in full, completed from reference TRBV11-1 and TRBJ2-7, reads EAEVAQSPRYKITEKSQAVAFWCDPISGHATLYWYRQILGQGPELLVQFQDESVVDDSQLPKDRFSAERLKGVDSTLKIQPAELGDSAMYLCASSFGQGYEQYFGPGTRLTVT.

The J gene is TRBJ1-5, the V gene TRBV19, with 9 bases matching TRBD1. Germline assignment: CDR1 LNHDA and CDR2 SQIVND (reference sequence). Trimming removed 6 bases from V and 6 bases from J; junction bases left unmatched: 3. The length of the CDR3 is 13 residues. The CDR3 nucleotides are TGTGCCAGTAGACAGGGGGCGTTTCAGCCCCAGCATTTT. Its protein product is CASRQGAFQPQHF.

The chain couples TRBV5-1 to TRBJ2-2, with unresolved D. In germline, CDR1 is SGHRS, CDR2 YFSETQ. The CDR3 is 13 amino acids. The V gene lost 5 bases and the J gene lost 5 bases, with 10 bases spanning the gap. The DNA of the CDR3 is TGCGCCAGCAGGACATCTCTAACCGGGGAGCTGTTTTTT. Encoded protein: CASRTSLTGELFF.

V is TRBV19 and J is TRBJ2-1, with TRBD1 as a possible D gene (7 bases). The germline gives CDR1 LNHDA, CDR2 SQIVND (reference sequence). This CDR3 is built from 15 residues. Between the trimmed V and J ends, which lost 4 bases and 3 bases, there was a span of 13 bases. The CDR3 region is CASSTSRGVYNEQFF. CDR3 nucleotide sequence: TGTGCCAGTAGTACGAGCAGGGGGGTCTACAATGAGCAGTTCTTC.

The CDR3 loop is CASSFGESGYGYTF. The CDR3 nucleotides read TGTGCCAGCAGCTTCGGGGAGAGTGGCTATGGCTACACCTTC. The rearrangement uses TRBV11-2 and TRBJ1-2; no definite D call. Trimming cost V 3 bases and J 4 bases, with 12 bases left between them. The CDR3 extends over 14 amino acids. Germline CDR1 and CDR2: SGHAT and FQNNGV.

V is TRBV9 and J is TRBJ2-1, with 10 bases identical to TRBD2. Per germline, CDR1 SGDLS and CDR2 YYNGEE. Trimming at V came to 3 bases and at J to 8 bases, leaving 8 bases not matched to a gene. The CDR3 has 15 residues. CDR3 residues: CASSAAGLARHEQFF. CDR3 bases: TGTGCCAGCAGCGCCGCGGGACTAGCGAGGCATGAGCAGTTCTTC.

V usage is TRBV15 and J usage is TRBJ2-5, with 7 nucleotides matching TRBD1. CDR1 and CDR2 from the germline V gene are LNHNV and YYDKDF (reference sequence). The CDR3 sequence is 16 residues long. V dropped 1 base and J dropped 5; count of bases not matched to a gene: 10. As DNA, the CDR3 is TGTGCCACCAGCAGAGGTCGGGACAGAAGGCCCGAGACCCAGTACTTC. Amino acids: CATSRGRDRRPETQYF.

The rearrangement joins TRBV28 to TRBJ1-2; the D gene is possibly TRBD1 (6 bases). Germline values: CDR1 MDHEN, CDR2 SYDVKM. With 3 bases removed from V and 4 bases from J, the gap between germline ends came to 12 bases. The CDR3 consists of 14 residues. The CDR3 protein is CASSLGAGVYGYTF. The CDR3 nucleotides read TGTGCCAGCAGTTTGGGGGCGGGGGTCTATGGCTACACCTTC.

The chain joins TRBV28 to TRBJ1-5; D not certain. The CDR3 spans 12 residues. Trimming removed 8 bases at V and 6 bases at J, with 11 bases between. The germline CDR1 and CDR2 sequences are MDHEN and SYDVKM. The CDR3 sequence is CASRDMFQPQHF. CDR3 DNA sequence: TGTGCCAGCCGGGATATGTTTCAGCCCCAGCATTTT.

This chain connects TRBV5-1 to TRBJ2-1; the match to TRBD1 covers 11 bases. CDR3 length equals 14 residues. V lost 4 bases, J lost 3 bases, and 0 bases stayed unmatched. Germline V lookup: CDR1 SGHRS, CDR2 YFSETQ. The CDR3 sequence is CASSGTGGYNEQFF. The CDR3 DNA reads as TGCGCCAGCAGCGGGACAGGGGGCTACAATGAGCAGTTCTTC.

This clone was seen repeatedly, ten times or more. The DNA of the CDR3 is TGTGCCAGCAGTGGAGACGGGATTCGGGAGAACACCGGGGAGCTGTTTTTT. Amino acids: CASSGDGIRENTGELFF. The chain couples TRBV6-1 to TRBJ2-2, with TRBD2 as a possible D gene (5 bases). V shed 4 bases and J shed 1 base, with 16 bases lying between them. This CDR3 region has 17 residues. CDR1 is MNHNS, CDR2 SASEGT, per germline.

The rearrangement joins TRBV19 to TRBJ2-7; D gene unclear. Germline CDR1 LNHDA, CDR2 SQIVND (reference sequence). V gave up 5 bases and J gave up 4 bases, with 18 bases separating them. This CDR3 has 15 amino acids. CDR3 loop: CASSPATVYPYEQYF. DNA of the CDR3: TGTGCCAGTAGTCCCGCTACCGTGTACCCTTACGAGCAGTACTTC.

The rearrangement links TRBV5-6 to TRBJ2-6; no clear D gene. Germline V gene lookup returns CDR1 SGHDT and CDR2 YYEEEE. The CDR3 loop spans 15 amino acids. Trimming stripped 1 base from V and 0 bases from J, with 5 bases between. The CDR3 spells CASSLTVSGANVLTF. DNA for the CDR3: TGTGCCAGCAGCTTGACAGTCTCTGGGGCCAACGTCCTGACTTTC.

The chain recombines TRBV28 with TRBJ2-7; 14 bases are shared with TRBD2. This CDR3 comprises 16 residues. J gave up 3 bases and V 5 bases, and 6 bases lay outside the gene matches. Per the germline V gene, CDR1 is MDHEN and CDR2 is SYDVKM. The CDR3 protein is CASSPSGTSGSYEQYF. Written as DNA, the CDR3 is TGTGCCAGCAGTCCCAGCGGGACTAGCGGGAGCTACGAGCAGTACTTC.